The present TCR beta chain was sequenced within a study of OX40 agonist ivuxolimab in advanced cancers. Study-wide background: There were three patients with partial responses, one having hepatocellular carcinoma and two cutaneous melanoma. The study, taken as a whole, reports: Clonal expansion was among the lowest in partial responders at 0.1-3.0 mg/kg, especially CD8+.

In regard to this clone: Its matching antigen is unknown.

The ends lost 2 bases at V and 2 bases at J; junction bases unmatched: 0. CDR3 length: 14 residues. Germline assignment: CDR1 SGHVS and CDR2 FNYEAQ. Here immunoSEQ multiplex PCR was the method, and the copy in TCRdb shows in-frame clones only, minus some. The data show roughly 56,000 clones, around 88% seen once. Blood sampling was done at baseline, cycle 4 day 1, and cycle 7 day 1. The origin of this receptor is an adult with an advanced solid tumor such as melanoma, head and neck, liver or kidney cancer. The sample consisted of CD4+ or CD8+ T cells sorted from blood, taken in a trial of the OX40 agonist ivuxolimab. V gene TRBV7-6 combines with J gene TRBJ2-7; 10 bases are a match to TRBD2. Here the CDR3 reads CASSLLAGAYEQYF. The CDR3, as DNA: TGTGCCAGCAGCTTACTAGCGGGGGCCTACGAGCAGTACTTC. Variable domain in full (rest from reference TRBV7-6 and TRBJ2-7): GAGVSQSPRYKVTKRGQDVALRCDPISGHVSLYWYRQALGQGPEFLTYFNYEAQQDKSGLPNDRFSAERPEGSISTLTIQRTEQRDSAMYRCASSLLAGAYEQYFGPGTRLTVT.